The T cell receptor (beta chain) under discussion was sequenced for a study of Japanese encephalitis immunity and Zika vaccine responses. In germline, CDR1 is LNHDA, CDR2 SQIVND (reference sequence). The V gene lost 3 bases and the J gene lost 1 base, with 11 bases spanning the gap. The CDR3 consists of 15 residues. PBMCs were CFSE-labeled and cultured for less than seven days with peptide pools at around 0.98 ug/mL each. The sort collected unfixed, live, CD56-CD19-CD16-CD3+CD4+ CFSE-low proliferating CD4 T cells. This clonotype has more than one count but fewer than ten. TCRdb analysed the 5' RACE reads with MiXCR anew, one entry per CDR3 protein. The sample has 250 to 350 distinct CDR3 sequences, around 7.8% seen once.

This sequence joins TRBV19 and TRBJ2-3; D may be TRBD1 (6 bases). The input for sequencing was antigen-activated CD4+ T cells from blood, cultured, taken during a Zika inactivated vaccine study. The origin of this receptor is an adult man who received an inactivated Zika virus vaccine. The CDR3, as DNA: TGTGCCAGTAGTATTCAGGGGTTGGGCACAGATACGCAGTATTTT. Its translation is CASSIQGLGTDTQYF.